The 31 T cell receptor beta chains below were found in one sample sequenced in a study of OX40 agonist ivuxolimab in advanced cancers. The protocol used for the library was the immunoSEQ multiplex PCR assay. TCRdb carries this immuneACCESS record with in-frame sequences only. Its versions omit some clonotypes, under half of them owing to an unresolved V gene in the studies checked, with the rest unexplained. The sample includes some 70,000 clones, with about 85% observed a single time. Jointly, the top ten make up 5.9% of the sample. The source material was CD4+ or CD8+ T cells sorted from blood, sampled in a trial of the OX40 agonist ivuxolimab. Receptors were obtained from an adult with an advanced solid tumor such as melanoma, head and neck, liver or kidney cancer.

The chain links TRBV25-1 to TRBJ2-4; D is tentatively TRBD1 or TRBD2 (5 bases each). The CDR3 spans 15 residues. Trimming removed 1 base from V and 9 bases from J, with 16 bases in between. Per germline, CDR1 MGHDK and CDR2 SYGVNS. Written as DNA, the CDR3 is TGTGCCAGCAGTGAATCCGGTGTTAGGGGAGCCATTCAGTACTTC. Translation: CASSESGVRGAIQYF.

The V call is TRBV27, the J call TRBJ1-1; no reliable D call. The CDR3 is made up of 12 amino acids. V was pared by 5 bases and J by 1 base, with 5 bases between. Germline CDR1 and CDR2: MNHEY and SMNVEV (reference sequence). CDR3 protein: CASSPSNTEAFF. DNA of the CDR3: TGTGCCAGCAGTCCTTCGAACACTGAAGCTTTCTTT.

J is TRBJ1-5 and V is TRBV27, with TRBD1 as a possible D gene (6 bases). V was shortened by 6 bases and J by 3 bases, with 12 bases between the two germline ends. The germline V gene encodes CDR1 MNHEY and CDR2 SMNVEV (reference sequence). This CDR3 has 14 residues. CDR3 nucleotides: TGTGCCAGCAGGAGGGGGGTGGACAATCAGCCCCAGCATTTT. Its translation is CASRRGVDNQPQHF.

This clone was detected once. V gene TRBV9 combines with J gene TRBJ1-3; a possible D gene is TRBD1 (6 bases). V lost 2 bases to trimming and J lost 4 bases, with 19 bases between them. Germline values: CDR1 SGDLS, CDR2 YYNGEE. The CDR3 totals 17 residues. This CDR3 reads CASSVRKVPDRGNTIYF. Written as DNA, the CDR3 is TGTGCCAGCAGCGTTCGTAAGGTCCCGGACAGAGGAAACACCATATATTTT. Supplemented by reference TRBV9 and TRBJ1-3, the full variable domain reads DSGVTQTPKHLITATGQRVTLRCSPRSGDLSVYWYQQSLDQGLQFLIQYYNGEERAKGNILERFSAQQFPDLHSELNLSSLELGDSALYFCASSVRKVPDRGNTIYFGEGSWLTVV.

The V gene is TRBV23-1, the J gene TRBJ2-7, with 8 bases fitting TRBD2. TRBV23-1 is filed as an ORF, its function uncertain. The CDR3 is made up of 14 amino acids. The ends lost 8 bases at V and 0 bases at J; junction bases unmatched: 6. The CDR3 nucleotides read TGCGCCAGCGGAACCGGGGGGGACTCCTACGAGCAGTACTTC. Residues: CASGTGGDSYEQYF.

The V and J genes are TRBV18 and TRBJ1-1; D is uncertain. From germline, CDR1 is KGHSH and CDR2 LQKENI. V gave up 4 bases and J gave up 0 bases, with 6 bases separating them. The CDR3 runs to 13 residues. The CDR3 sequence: CASSQDMNTEAFF. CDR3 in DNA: TGTGCCAGCTCACAGGATATGAACACTGAAGCTTTCTTT.

CDR3 region: CASSRRDGYNEKLFF. The CDR3 DNA follows: TGCGCCAGCAGCCGTAGGGACGGTTATAATGAAAAACTGTTTTTT. The rearrangement joins TRBV5-1 to TRBJ1-4, with a possible D match to TRBD1 (5 bases). The germline V and J ends were trimmed by 4 bases and 4 bases, with 14 bases remaining between them. The CDR3 spans 15 residues. Germline-derived CDR1 and CDR2 are SGHRS and YFSETQ. The complete variable domain, with remaining parts taken from reference TRBV5-1 and TRBJ1-4, reads KAGVTQTPRYLIKTRGQQVTLSCSPISGHRSVSWYQQTPGQGLQFLFEYFSETQRNKGNFPGRFSGRQFSNSRSEMNVSTLELGDSALYLCASSRRDGYNEKLFFGSGTQLSVL.

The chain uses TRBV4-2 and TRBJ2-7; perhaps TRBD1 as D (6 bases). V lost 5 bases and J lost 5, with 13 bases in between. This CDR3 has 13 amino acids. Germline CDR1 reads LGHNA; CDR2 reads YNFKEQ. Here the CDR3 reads CASSRGFRDEQYV. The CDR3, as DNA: TGTGCCAGCAGCAGGGGGTTCAGGGACGAGCAGTACGTC.

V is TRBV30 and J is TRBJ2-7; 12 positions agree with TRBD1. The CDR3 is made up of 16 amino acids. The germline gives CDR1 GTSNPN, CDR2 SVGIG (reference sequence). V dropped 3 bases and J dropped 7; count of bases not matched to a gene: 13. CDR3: CAWSGDPGQGAGEQYF. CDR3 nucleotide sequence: TGTGCCTGGAGCGGTGACCCGGGACAGGGGGCTGGTGAGCAGTACTTC.

For the CDR3, the DNA is TGTGCCAGCAGTTACTCGTTCTACAATGAGCAGTTCTTC. It specifies CASSYSFYNEQFF. The gene calls are TRBV6-5 and TRBJ2-1, with D unclear. The length of the CDR3 is 13 residues. Germline CDR1 and CDR2: MNHEY and SVGAGI. Deletions cut 0 bases from V and 3 bases from J, with 3 bases between.

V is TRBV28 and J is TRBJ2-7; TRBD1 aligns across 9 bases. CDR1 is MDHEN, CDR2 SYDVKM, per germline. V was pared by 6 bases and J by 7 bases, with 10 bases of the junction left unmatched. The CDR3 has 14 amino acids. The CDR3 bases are TGTGCCAGCAGCCCTCTACAGGGGGCGAGGGAGCAGTACTTC. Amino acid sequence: CASSPLQGAREQYF.

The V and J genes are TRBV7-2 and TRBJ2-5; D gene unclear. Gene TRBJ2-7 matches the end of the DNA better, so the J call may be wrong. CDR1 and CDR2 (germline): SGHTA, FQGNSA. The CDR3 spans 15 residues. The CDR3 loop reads CASSLGVGSSYEQYF. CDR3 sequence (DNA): TGTGCCAGCAGCTTAGGTGTCGGGTCATCCTACGAGCAGTACTTC.

Here the CDR3 reads CASSLAGSGRGYEQYF. The CDR3 DNA reads TGCGCCAGCAGCTTGGCCGGTAGCGGGAGAGGGTACGAGCAGTACTTC. The chain employs TRBV5-1 and TRBJ2-7; TRBD2 matches 9 bases. CDR1 is SGHRS and CDR2 is YFSETQ in the germline V gene. Trimming removed 0 bases from V and 4 bases from J; junction bases left unmatched: 8. The CDR3 covers 16 residues.

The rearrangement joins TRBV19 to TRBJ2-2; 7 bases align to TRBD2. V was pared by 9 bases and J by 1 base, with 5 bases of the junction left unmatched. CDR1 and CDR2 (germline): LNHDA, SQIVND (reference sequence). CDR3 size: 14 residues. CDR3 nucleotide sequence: TGTGCCAGCCGTGGCGGGGGGAACACCGGGGAGCTGTTTTTT. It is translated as CASRGGGNTGELFF.

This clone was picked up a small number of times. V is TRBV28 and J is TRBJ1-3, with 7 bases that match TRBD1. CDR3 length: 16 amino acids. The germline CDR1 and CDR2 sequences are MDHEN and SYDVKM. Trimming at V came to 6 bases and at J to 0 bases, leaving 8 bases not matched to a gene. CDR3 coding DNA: TGTGCCAGCAGCCATCCGGGACAGCTCTCTGGAAACACCATATATTTT. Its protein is CASSHPGQLSGNTIYF. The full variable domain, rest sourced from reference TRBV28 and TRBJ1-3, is DVKVTQSSRYLVKRTGEKVFLECVQDMDHENMFWYRQDPGLGLRLIYFSYDVKMKEKGDIPEGYSVSREKKERFSLILESASTNQTSMYLCASSHPGQLSGNTIYFGEGSWLTVV.

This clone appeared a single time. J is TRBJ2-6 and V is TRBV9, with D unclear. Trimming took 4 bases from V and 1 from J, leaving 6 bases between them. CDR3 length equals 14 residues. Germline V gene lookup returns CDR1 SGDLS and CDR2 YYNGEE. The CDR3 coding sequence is TGTGCCAGCAGCCCCCGGTCTGGGGCCAACGTCCTGACTTTC. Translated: CASSPRSGANVLTF.

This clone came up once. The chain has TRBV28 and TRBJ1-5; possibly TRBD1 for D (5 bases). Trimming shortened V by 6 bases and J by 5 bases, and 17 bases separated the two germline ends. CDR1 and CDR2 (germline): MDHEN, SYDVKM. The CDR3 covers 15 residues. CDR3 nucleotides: TGTGCCAGCAGGGGAGGGCGGGTCAGGGATCAGCCCCAGCATTTT. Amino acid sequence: CASRGGRVRDQPQHF.

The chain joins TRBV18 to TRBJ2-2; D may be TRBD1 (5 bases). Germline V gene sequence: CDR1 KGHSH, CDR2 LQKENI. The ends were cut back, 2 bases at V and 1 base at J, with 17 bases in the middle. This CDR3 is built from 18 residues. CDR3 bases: TGTGCCAGCTCACCAAGATCACAAATGCAGGGGAACACCGGGGAGCTGTTTTTT. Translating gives CASSPRSQMQGNTGELFF.

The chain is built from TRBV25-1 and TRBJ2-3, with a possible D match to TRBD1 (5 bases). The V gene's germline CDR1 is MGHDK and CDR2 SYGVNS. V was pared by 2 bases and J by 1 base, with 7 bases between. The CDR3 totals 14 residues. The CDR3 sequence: CASSEGAGTDTQYF. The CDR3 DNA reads TGTGCCAGCAGTGAAGGGGCGGGCACAGATACGCAGTATTTT.

The CDR3 spells CASSIRGLASEKLFF. CDR3 bases: TGTGCCAGTAGTATTCGAGGGTTAGCATCGGAAAAACTGTTTTTT. The rearrangement links TRBV19 to TRBJ1-4; D gene unclear. The CDR3 spans 15 residues. The germline V gene has CDR1 LNHDA and CDR2 SQIVND (reference sequence). V was trimmed by 3 bases and J by 8 bases, leaving 16 bases between them.

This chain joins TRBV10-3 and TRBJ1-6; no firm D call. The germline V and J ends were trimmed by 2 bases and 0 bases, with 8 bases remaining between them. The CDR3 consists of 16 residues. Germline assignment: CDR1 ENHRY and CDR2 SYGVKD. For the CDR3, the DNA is TGTGCCATCAGTGAGCTGGGAAGCTCCTATAATTCACCCCTCCACTTT. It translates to CAISELGSSYNSPLHF.

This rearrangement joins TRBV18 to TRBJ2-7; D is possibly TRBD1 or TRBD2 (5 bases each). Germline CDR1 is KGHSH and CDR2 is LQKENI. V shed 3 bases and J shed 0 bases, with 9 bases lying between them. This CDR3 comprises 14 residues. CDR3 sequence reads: CASSPGTDSYEQYV. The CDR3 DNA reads TGTGCCAGCTCACCCGGGACCGACTCCTACGAGCAGTACGTC.

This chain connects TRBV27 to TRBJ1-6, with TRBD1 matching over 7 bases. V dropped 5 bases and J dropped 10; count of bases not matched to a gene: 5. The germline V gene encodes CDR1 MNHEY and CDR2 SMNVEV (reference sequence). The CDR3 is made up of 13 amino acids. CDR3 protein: CASSPGGRSPLHF. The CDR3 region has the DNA TGTGCCAGCAGTCCAGGGGGAAGATCACCCCTCCACTTT.

The CDR3 coding sequence is TGCAGCGTGGACGATGCGAGCTCCTACAATGAGCAGTTCTTC. Protein product: CSVDDASSYNEQFF. The rearrangement uses TRBV29-1 and TRBJ2-1, with D unclear. The CDR3 loop spans 14 amino acids. Germline V gene lookup returns CDR1 SQVTM and CDR2 ANQGSEA. The V end lost 6 bases, the J end lost 0 bases, and 12 bases lay between the germline ends.

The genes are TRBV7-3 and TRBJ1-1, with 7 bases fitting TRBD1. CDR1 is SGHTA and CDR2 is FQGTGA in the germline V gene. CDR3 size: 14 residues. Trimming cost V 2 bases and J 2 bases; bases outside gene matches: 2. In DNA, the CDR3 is TGTGCCAGCAGCTTATCAGGGGGAAACACTGAAGCTTTCTTT. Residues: CASSLSGGNTEAFF.

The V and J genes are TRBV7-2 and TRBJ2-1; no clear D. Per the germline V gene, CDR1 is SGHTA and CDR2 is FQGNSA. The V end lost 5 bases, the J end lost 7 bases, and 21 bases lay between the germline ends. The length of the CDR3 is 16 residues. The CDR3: CASSPQAPTVGNEQFF. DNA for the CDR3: TGTGCCAGCAGCCCCCAAGCGCCGACTGTTGGGAATGAGCAGTTCTTC.

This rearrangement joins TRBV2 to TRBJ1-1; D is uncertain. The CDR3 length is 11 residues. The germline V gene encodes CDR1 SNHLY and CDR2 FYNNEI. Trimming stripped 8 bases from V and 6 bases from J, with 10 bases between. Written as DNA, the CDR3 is TGTGCCAGCGCGGCTGTGGCTGAAGCTTTCTTT. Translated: CASAAVAEAFF.

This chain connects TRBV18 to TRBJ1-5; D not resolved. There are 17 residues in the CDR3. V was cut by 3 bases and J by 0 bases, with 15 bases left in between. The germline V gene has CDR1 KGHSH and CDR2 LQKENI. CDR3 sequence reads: CASSPSGGRNSNQPQHF. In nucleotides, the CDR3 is TGTGCCAGCTCACCTTCCGGTGGACGGAATAGCAATCAGCCCCAGCATTTT.

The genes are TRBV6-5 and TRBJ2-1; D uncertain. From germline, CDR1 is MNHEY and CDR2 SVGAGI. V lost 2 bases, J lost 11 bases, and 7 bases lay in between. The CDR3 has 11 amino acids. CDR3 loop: CASSYRLKQFF. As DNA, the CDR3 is TGTGCCAGCAGTTACCGTCTAAAGCAGTTCTTC.

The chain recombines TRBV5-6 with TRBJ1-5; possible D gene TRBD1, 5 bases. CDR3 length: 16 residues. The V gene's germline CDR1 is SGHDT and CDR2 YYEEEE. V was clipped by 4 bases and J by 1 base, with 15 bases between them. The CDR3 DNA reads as TGTGCCAGCAGCATATTCGGGGACCTAAGCAATCAGCCCCAGCATTTT. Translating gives CASSIFGDLSNQPQHF.

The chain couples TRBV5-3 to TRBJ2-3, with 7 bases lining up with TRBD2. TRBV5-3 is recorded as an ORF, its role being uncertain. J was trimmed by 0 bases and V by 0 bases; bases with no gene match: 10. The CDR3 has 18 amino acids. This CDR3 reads CARSLVPSGVPSTDTQYF. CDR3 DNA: TGTGCCAGAAGCTTGGTCCCTAGCGGAGTTCCTAGCACAGATACGCAGTATTTT.